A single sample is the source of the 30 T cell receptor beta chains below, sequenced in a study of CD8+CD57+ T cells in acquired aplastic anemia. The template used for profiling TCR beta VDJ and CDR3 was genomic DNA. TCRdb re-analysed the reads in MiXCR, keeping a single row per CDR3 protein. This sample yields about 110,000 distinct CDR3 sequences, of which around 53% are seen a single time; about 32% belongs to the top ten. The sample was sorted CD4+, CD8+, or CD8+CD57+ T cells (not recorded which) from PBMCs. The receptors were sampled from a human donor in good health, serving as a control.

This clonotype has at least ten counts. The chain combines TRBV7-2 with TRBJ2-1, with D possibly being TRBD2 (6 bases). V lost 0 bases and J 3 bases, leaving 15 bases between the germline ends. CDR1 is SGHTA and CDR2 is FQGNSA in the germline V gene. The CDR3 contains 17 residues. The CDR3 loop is CASSLAPVGRNYNEQFF. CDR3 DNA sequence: TGTGCCAGCAGCTTAGCCCCCGTTGGGAGGAACTACAATGAGCAGTTCTTC.

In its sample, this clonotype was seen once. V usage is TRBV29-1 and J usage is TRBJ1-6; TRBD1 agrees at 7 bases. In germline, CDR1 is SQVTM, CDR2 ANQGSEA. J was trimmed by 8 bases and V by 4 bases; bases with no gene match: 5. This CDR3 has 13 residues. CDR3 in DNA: TGCAGCGTTGCCCAGGGGGTGGATTCACCCCTCCACTTT. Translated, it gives CSVAQGVDSPLHF.

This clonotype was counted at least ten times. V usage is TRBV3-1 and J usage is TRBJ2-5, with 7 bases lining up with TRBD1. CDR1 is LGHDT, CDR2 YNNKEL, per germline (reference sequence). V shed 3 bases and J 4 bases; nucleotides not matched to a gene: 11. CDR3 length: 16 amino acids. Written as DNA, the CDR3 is TGTGCCAGCAGCCATCTACAACTTAACAGGGGAGAGACCCAGTACTTC. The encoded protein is CASSHLQLNRGETQYF.

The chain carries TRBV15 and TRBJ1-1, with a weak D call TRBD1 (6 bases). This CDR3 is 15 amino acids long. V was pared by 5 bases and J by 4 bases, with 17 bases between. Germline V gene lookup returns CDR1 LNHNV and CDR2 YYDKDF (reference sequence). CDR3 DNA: TGTGCCACCAGCGAAGGGTACAGGGATAGCACTGAAGCTTTCTTT. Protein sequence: CATSEGYRDSTEAFF.

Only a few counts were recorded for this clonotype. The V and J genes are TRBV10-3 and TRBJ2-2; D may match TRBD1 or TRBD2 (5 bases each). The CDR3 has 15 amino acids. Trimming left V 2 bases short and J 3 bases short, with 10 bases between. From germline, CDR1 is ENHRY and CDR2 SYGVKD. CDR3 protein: CAISEGGFDTGELFF. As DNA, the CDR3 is TGTGCCATCAGTGAGGGGGGTTTCGACACCGGGGAGCTGTTTTTT.

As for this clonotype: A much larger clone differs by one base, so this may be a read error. CDR3 residues: CASGPGTVSYEQHF. Here the CDR3 DNA reads TGTGCCAGTGGACCCGGGACGGTCTCCTACGAGCAGCACTTC. V gene TRBV12-3 or TRBV12-4 combines with J gene TRBJ2-7, with D perhaps TRBD1 or TRBD2 (5 bases each). The CDR3 length is 14 residues.

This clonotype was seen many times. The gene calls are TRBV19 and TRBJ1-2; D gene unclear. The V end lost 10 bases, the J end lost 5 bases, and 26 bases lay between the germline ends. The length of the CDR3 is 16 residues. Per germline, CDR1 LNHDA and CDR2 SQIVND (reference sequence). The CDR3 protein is CATTPTAGRAQYGYTF. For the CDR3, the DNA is TGTGCCACCACCCCGACGGCAGGTCGGGCCCAATATGGCTACACCTTC.

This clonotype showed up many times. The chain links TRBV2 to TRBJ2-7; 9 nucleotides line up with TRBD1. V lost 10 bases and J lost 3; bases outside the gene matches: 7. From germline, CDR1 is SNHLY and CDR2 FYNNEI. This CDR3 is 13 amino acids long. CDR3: CAKRTGVGYEQYF. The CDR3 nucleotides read TGTGCCAAGCGGACAGGGGTGGGCTACGAGCAGTACTTC. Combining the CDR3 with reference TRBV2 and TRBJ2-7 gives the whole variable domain EPEVTQTPSHQVTQMGQEVILRCVPISNHLYFYWYRQILGQKVEFLVSFYNNEISEKSEIFDDQFSVERPDGSNFTLKIRSTKLEDSAMYFCAKRTGVGYEQYFGPGTRLTVT.

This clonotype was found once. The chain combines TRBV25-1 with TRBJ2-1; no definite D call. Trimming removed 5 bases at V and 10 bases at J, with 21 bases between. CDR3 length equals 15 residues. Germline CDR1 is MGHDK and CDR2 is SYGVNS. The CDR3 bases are TGTGCCAGCAGTCCCGGCGACGGCCCCCTCAACGAGCAGTTCTTC. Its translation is CASSPGDGPLNEQFF.

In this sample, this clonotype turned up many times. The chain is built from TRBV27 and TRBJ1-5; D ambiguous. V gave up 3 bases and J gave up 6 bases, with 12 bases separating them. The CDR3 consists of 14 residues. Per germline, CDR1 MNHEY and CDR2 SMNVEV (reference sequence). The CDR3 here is CASSFRGVGQPQHF. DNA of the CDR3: TGTGCCAGCAGTTTTCGGGGAGTGGGTCAGCCCCAGCATTTT.

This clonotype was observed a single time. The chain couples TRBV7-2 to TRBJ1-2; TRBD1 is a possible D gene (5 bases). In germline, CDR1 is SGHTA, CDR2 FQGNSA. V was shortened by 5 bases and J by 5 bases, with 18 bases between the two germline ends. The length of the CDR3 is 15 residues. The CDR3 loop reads CASSRINPGRYGYTF. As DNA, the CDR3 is TGTGCCAGCAGCCGAATTAACCCGGGACGGTATGGCTACACCTTC.

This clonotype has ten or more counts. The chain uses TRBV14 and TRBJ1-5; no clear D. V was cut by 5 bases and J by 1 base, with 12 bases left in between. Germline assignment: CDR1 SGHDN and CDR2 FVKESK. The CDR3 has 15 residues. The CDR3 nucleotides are TGTGCCAGCAGCTTGGGCAGTGGGAGCAATCAGCCCCAGCATTTT. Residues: CASSLGSGSNQPQHF.

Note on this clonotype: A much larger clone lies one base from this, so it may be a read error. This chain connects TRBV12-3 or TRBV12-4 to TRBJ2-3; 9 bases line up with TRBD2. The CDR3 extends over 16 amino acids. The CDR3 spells CASSLQVAGVTDTPYF. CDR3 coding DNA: TGTGCCAGCAGTTTACAGGTAGCGGGGGTCACAGATACGCCGTATTTT.

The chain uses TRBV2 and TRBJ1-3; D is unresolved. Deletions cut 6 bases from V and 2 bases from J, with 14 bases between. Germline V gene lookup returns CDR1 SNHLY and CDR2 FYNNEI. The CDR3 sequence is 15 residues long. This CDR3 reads CASRNSGSTGNTIYF. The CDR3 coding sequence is TGTGCCAGCAGAAACTCGGGGTCAACTGGAAACACCATATATTTT. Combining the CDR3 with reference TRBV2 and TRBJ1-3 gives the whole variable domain EPEVTQTPSHQVTQMGQEVILRCVPISNHLYFYWYRQILGQKVEFLVSFYNNEISEKSEIFDDQFSVERPDGSNFTLKIRSTKLEDSAMYFCASRNSGSTGNTIYFGEGSWLTVV.

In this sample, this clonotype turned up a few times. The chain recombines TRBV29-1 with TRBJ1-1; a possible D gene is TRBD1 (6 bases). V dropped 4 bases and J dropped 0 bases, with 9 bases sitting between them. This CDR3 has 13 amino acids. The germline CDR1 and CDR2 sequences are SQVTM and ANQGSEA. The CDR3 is CSVVGTLNTEAFF. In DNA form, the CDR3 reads TGCAGCGTTGTCGGGACATTGAACACTGAAGCTTTCTTT.

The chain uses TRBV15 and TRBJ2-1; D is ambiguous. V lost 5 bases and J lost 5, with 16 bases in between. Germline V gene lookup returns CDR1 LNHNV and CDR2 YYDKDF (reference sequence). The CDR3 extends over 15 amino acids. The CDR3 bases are TGTGCCACCAGCGCTAACTACGTACGCCACAATGAGCAGTTCTTC. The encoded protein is CATSANYVRHNEQFF.

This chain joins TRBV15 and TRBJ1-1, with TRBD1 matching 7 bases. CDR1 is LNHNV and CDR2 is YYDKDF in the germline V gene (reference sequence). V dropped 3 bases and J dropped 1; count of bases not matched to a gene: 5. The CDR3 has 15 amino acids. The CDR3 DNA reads TGTGCCACCAGCAGGGACAGGAAGTCGAACACTGAAGCTTTCTTT. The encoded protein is CATSRDRKSNTEAFF.

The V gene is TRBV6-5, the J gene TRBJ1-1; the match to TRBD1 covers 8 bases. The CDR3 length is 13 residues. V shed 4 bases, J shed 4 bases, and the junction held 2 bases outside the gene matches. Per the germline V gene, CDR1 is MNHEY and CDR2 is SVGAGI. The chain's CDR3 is CASSSGGFTEAFF. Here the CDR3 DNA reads TGTGCCAGCAGTTCAGGGGGCTTCACTGAAGCTTTCTTT.

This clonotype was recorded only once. The CDR3: CASSPQKLGLNTGELFF. The CDR3 nucleotides are TGTGCCAGCAGTCCCCAAAAGCTGGGCCTGAACACCGGGGAGCTGTTTTTT. V and J are TRBV2 and TRBJ2-2; D is uncertain. This CDR3 is built from 17 residues. The germline V gene encodes CDR1 SNHLY and CDR2 FYNNEI. The V gene lost 5 bases and the J gene lost 1 base, with 17 bases spanning the gap.

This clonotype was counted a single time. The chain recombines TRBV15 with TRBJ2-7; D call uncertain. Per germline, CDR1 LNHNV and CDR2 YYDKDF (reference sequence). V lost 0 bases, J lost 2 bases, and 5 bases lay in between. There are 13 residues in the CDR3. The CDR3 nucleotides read TGTGCCACCAGCAGAGATCAGACCTACGAGCAGTACGTC. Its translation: CATSRDQTYEQYV.

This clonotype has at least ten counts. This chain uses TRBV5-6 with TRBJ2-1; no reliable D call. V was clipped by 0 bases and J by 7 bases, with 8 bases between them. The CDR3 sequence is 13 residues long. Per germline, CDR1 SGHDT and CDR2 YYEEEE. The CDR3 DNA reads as TGTGCCAGCAGCTTGGTTACAGAGAATGAGCAGTTCTTC. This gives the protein CASSLVTENEQFF.

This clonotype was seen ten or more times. This CDR3 reads CASSQETGFDTEAFF. Written as DNA, the CDR3 is TGCGCCAGCAGCCAAGAAACAGGGTTTGACACTGAAGCTTTCTTT. This chain uses TRBV4-3 with TRBJ1-1, with D possibly matching TRBD1 (6 bases). Germline loops: CDR1 LGHNA, CDR2 YSLEER. The CDR3 is 15 amino acids. V was clipped by 0 bases and J by 3 bases, with 11 bases between them.

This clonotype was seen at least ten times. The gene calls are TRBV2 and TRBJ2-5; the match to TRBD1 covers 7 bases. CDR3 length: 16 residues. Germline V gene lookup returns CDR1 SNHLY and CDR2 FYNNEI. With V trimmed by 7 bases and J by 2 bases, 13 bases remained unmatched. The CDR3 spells CASTVPGQTSQETQYF. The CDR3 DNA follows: TGTGCCAGCACCGTTCCGGGACAGACTTCTCAAGAGACCCAGTACTTC.

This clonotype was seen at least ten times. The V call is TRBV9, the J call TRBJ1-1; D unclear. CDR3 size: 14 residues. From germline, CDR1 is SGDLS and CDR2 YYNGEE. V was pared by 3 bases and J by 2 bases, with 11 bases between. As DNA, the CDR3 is TGTGCCAGCAGCGGGGTGGGTGGAAACACTGAAGCTTTCTTT. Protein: CASSGVGGNTEAFF.

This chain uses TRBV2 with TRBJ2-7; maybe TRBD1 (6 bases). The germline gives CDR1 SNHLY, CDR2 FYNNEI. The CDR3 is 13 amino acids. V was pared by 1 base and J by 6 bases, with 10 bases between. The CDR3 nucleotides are TGTGCCAGCAGTGAAGACAGGGATAGCGAGCAGTACTTC. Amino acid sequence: CASSEDRDSEQYF. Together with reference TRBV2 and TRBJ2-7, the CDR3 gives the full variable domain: EPEVTQTPSHQVTQMGQEVILRCVPISNHLYFYWYRQILGQKVEFLVSFYNNEISEKSEIFDDQFSVERPDGSNFTLKIRSTKLEDSAMYFCASSEDRDSEQYFGPGTRLTVT.

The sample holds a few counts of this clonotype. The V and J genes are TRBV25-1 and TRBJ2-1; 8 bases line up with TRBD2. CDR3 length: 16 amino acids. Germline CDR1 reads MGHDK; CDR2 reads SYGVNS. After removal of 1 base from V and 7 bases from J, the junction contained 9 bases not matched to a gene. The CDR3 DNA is TGTGCCAGCAGTGAATTCGATAGCGGGGCCACAAATGAGCAGTTCTTC. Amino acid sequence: CASSEFDSGATNEQFF.

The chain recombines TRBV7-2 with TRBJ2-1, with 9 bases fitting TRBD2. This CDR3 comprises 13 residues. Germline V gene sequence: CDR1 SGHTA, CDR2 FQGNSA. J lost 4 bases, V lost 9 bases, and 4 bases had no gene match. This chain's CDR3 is CASRLAVYNEQFF. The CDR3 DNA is TGTGCCAGTCGACTAGCGGTTTACAATGAGCAGTTCTTC.

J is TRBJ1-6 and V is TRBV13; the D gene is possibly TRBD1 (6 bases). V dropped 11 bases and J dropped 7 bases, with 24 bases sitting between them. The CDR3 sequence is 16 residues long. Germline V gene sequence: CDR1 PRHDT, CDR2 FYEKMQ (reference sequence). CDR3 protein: CACNEDRGAQNSPLHF. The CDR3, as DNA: TGTGCCTGCAACGAAGATCGGGGGGCGCAGAATTCACCCCTCCACTTT.

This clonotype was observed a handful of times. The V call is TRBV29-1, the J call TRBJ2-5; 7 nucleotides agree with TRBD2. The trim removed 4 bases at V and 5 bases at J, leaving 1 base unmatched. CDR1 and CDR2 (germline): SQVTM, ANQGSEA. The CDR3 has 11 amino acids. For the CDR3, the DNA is TGCAGCGTTGGAGCGGGGGAGACCCAGTACTTC. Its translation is CSVGAGETQYF. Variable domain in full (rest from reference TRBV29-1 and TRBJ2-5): SAVISQKPSRDICQRGTSLTIQCQVDSQVTMMFWYRQQPGQSLTLIATANQGSEATYESGFVIDKFPISRPNLTFSTLTVSNMSPEDSSIYLCSVGAGETQYFGPGTRLLVL.

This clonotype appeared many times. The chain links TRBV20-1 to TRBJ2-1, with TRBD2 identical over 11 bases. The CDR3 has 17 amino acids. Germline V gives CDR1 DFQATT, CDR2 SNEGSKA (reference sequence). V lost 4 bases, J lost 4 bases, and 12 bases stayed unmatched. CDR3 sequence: CSAKGFLAGGPYNEQFF. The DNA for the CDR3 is TGCAGTGCTAAGGGGTTCCTAGCGGGGGGCCCATACAATGAGCAGTTCTTC.